This T cell receptor beta chain was retrieved from a study of T cell repertoires in cytomegalovirus infection. On the study more broadly: Peptides in the study included HLA-C-restricted and HLA-B-restricted CMV epitopes. Study-wide findings and caveats: Predominance within the ex vivo response was attributable to HLA-C-restricted CMV-specific TCR beta clonotypes.

Germline assignment: CDR1 SGHTA and CDR2 FQGNSA. V lost 5 bases, J lost 5 bases, and 18 bases lay in between. The length of the CDR3 is 15 residues. MiXCR was run by TCRdb on the reads, yielding one entry per CDR3 protein. The table has approximately 65,000 distinct CDR3 sequences, 20% to 25% seen once. Turning to this clonotype: Its antigen is as yet unknown.

The gene calls are TRBV7-2 and TRBJ1-1; unclear D gene. This TCR was sampled from a human donor in good health (CMV status not recorded). Some clones in this sample may be carry-over from other donors' samples. Sequences were derived from CD8+ T cells from cultured PBMCs, sampled from culture after CMV antigen stimulation. The CDR3 is CASSHPEKLGTEAFF. Here the CDR3 DNA reads TGTGCCAGCAGCCATCCCGAAAAACTCGGGACTGAAGCTTTCTTT.